The 10 T cell receptor beta chains below come from one sample, sequenced in a study of CXCR3-negative and CXCR3-positive naive CD8 T cells. Their specific antigens are unknown. Study findings and constraints: TRB CDR3s were more hydrophobic in CXCR3-positive than in CXCR3-negative naive cells.

UMI-labeled 5' RACE TRB cDNA libraries were prepared from the cells. TCRdb reprocessed the 5' RACE reads, keeping one entry per CDR3 protein, no DNA. In all, the sample yields around 88,000 distinct CDR3 sequences. Source material: naive CXCR3+ CD8+ T cells from blood. The subset: CD45RO-CCR7+CD27+CD95- naive CD8+ T cells expressing CXCR3 (TNR3+). Receptors originate from a human donor in good health. Some clones in this sample may be carry-over from other donors' samples.

The chain joins TRBV6-2 or TRBV6-3 to TRBJ2-3; TCRdb names TRBD1, which stays unverified in the absence of DNA. The CDR3 spans 15 residues. Germline V lookup: CDR1 MNHEY, CDR2 SVGEGT. The CDR3 region is CASSPSDGGTDTQYF.

The rearrangement uses TRBV7-9 and TRBJ1-1; TCRdb designates TRBD1, a call that cannot be tested without DNA. This CDR3 is 15 amino acids long. Germline assignment: CDR1 SEHNR and CDR2 FQNEAQ (reference sequence). CDR3 loop: CASSTTGARGTEAFF.

The chain employs TRBV20-1 and TRBJ2-3; TCRdb indicates TRBD1, and absent DNA this call remains unverified. The germline V gene has CDR1 DFQATT and CDR2 SNEGSKA (reference sequence). This CDR3 has 16 amino acids. The CDR3 here is CSASSQDPGPSSTQYF.

V usage is TRBV6-5 and J usage is TRBJ2-5; TCRdb's D call of TRBD1 is untestable without DNA. This CDR3 comprises 11 residues. The germline gives CDR1 MNHEY, CDR2 SVGAGI. Here the CDR3 reads CASMGEEIQYF.

The CDR3 spells CASSPAGWNEQYF. The chain is built from TRBV19 and TRBJ2-7; TCRdb reports TRBD1, a call that lacks DNA to check it against. CDR3 length: 13 amino acids. Germline-derived CDR1 and CDR2 are LNHDA and SQIVND (reference sequence).

The chain uses TRBV12-3 or TRBV12-4 and TRBJ1-2; TCRdb indicates TRBD1, and absent DNA this call remains unverified. The CDR3 runs 13 residues. This CDR3 is CASSFGRGNGYTF.

The chain joins TRBV3-1 to TRBJ2-7. CDR3 length: 13 residues. Germline CDR1 LGHDT, CDR2 YNNKEL (reference sequence). The CDR3 loop is CASSQDAFYEQYF.

This chain uses TRBV28 with TRBJ2-3; no DNA is available, so the TRBD2 call from TCRdb remains unchecked. The CDR3 runs to 14 residues. In germline, CDR1 is MDHEN, CDR2 SYDVKM. The CDR3 loop reads CASSASSSTDTQYF.

The chain links TRBV9 to TRBJ2-3; TCRdb proposes TRBD1, but this gene call is untestable without DNA. The CDR3 covers 14 residues. Germline CDR1 SGDLS, CDR2 YYNGEE. The CDR3 sequence is CASSVVPSTDTQYF.

The rearrangement joins TRBV19 to TRBJ2-7; as DNA is missing, the TRBD1 call by TCRdb cannot be tested. The CDR3 runs to 14 residues. The V gene's germline CDR1 is LNHDA and CDR2 SQIVND (reference sequence). CDR3 region: CASTPAISSGEQYF.